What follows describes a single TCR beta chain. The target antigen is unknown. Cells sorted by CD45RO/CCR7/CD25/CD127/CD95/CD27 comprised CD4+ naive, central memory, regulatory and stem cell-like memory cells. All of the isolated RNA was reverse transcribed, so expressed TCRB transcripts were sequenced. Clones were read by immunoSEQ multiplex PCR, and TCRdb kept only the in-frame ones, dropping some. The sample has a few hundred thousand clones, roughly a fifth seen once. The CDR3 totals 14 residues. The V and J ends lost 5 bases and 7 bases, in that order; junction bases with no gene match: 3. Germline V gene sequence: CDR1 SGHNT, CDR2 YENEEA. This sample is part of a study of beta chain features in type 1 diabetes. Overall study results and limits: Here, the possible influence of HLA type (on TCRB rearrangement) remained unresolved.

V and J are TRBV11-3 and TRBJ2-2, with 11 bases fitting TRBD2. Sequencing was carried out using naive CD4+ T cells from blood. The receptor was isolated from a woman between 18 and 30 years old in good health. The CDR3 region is CASSPGLAGGELFF. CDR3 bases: TGTGCCAGCAGCCCTGGACTAGCGGGCGGGGAGCTGTTTTTT.